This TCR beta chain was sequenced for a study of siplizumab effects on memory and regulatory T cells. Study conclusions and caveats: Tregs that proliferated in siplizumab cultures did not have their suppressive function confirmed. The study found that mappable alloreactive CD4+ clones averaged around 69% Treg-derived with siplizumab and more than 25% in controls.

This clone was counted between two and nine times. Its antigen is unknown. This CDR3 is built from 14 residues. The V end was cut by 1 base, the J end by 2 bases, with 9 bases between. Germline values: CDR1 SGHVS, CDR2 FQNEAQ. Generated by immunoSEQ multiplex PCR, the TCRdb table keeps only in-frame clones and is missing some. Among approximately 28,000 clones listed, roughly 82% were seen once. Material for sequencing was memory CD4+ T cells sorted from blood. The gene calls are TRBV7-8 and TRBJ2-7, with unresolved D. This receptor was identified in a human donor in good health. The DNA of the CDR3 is TGTGCCAGCAGCTTAGAAGAGGAGCCCTACGAGCAGTACTTC. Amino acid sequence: CASSLEEEPYEQYF.